The clone carrying this T cell receptor beta chain came up a few times. The data belong to a study of T cells in Graves' hyperthyroidism and ophthalmopathy. It was RNA transcripts that yielded the amplified TCR beta CDR3 regions. The HTBI primer set drove a first-round RT-PCR of the TCR CDR3. TCRdb itself ran the multiplex PCR reads through MiXCR, one entry per CDR3 protein. The sample yields hundreds of thousands of distinct CDR3 sequences, approximately 44% seen once. The sample was peripheral blood or thyroid tissue (not recorded which). The receptor's source is a woman between 18 and 29 years old with Graves' hyperthyroidism.

The CDR3 here is CASSDLRDGYTF. The DNA for the CDR3 is TGTGCCAGCAGTGACTTACGGGATGGCTACACCTTC. The V call is TRBV6-4, the J call TRBJ1-2; D unclear. V was cut by 1 base and J by 6 bases, with 6 bases left in between. Germline CDR1 is MRHNA and CDR2 is SNTAGT. The CDR3 consists of 12 residues.